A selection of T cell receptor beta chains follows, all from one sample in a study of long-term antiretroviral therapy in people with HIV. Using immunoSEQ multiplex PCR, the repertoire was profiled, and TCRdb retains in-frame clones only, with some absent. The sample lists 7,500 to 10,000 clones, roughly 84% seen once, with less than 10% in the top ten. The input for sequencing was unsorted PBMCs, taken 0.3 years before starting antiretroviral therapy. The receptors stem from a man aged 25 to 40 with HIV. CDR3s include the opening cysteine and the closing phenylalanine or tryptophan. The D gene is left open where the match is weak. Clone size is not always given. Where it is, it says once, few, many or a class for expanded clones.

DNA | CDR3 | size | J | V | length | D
TGTGCCAGCAGTTACGCCCCAGGGGGTGTATCCTACGAGCAGTACTTC | CASSYAPGGVSYEQYF | . | TRBJ2-7 | TRBV6-5 | 16 | TRBD1
TGTGCCAGCTCACCGACAGGGGATTATTATGAAAAACTGTTTTTT | CASSPTGDYYEKLFF | . | TRBJ1-4 | TRBV18 | 15 | TRBD1
TGTGCCAGCAGCGTAGCTGGGGGGTTCAGGGAGACCCAGTACTTC | CASSVAGGFRETQYF | . | TRBJ2-5 | TRBV9 | 15 | .
TGTGCCAGCTCACCACGAAGGACAGCGAACTCCTACGAGCAGTACTTC | CASSPRRTANSYEQYF | . | TRBJ2-7 | TRBV18 | 16 | .
TGTGCCAGCCGCCAGGGGGGGGCCTACAATGAGCAGTTCTTC | CASRQGGAYNEQFF | . | TRBJ2-1 | TRBV6-5 | 14 | .
TGTGCCAGCAGCTTAGAATATGGCGGCGGGCCAACAATGAATGAGCAGTTCTTC | CASSLEYGGGPTMNEQFF | . | TRBJ2-1 | TRBV7-9 | 18 | .
TGCGCCAGCAGTCGGGAGGGGACAGAGACCCAGTACTTC | CASSREGTETQYF | . | TRBJ2-5 | TRBV23-1 | 13 | TRBD2
TGTGCCAGCAGTTTAATTAGCCACTACAATGAGCAGTTCTTC | CASSLISHYNEQFF | . | TRBJ2-1 | TRBV27 | 14 | .
TGTGCCAGCAGCTTACAGGGGGGAAGCACAGATACGCAGTATTTT | CASSLQGGSTDTQYF | . | TRBJ2-3 | TRBV5-6 | 15 | TRBD1
TGTGCCAGCAGCTTGGCGGCAACTAATGAAAAACTGTTTTTT | CASSLAATNEKLFF | . | TRBJ1-4 | TRBV5-4 | 14 | .
TGCGCCAGCAAGCCGGGACAGCTCGGCGGGGAGCTGTTTTTT | CASKPGQLGGELFF | . | TRBJ2-2 | TRBV5-1 | 14 | TRBD1
TGTGCCGTTGGACAGCGGAGCTCTGGAAACACCATATATTTT | CAVGQRSSGNTIYF | . | TRBJ1-3 | TRBV10-3 | 14 | .
TGTGCCAGCAGGGCCGCAGGGTATGGCAATCAGCCCCAGCATTTT | CASRAAGYGNQPQHF | . | TRBJ1-5 | TRBV6-1 | 15 | .
TGCGCCAGCAGCAGCAGCGGGACAGGAGGCTTTTTCACAGATACGCAGTATTTT | CASSSSGTGGFFTDTQYF | . | TRBJ2-3 | TRBV5-1 | 18 | .
TGTGCCAGCAGCTTAGTCACCTTCTCCGGGGAGCTGTTTTTT | CASSLVTFSGELFF | . | TRBJ2-2 | TRBV11-3 | 14 | .
TGTGCCAGCCCAAAGGCCCATGTGGGCAATCAGCCCCAGCATTTT | CASPKAHVGNQPQHF | . | TRBJ1-5 | TRBV18 | 15 | .
TGCGCCAGCAGACCGGACAGGAGCAATCAGCCCCAGCATTTT | CASRPDRSNQPQHF | few | TRBJ1-5 | TRBV10-1 | 14 | TRBD1